These T cell receptor beta chains were read from a single sample in a study of shared clonotypes between healthy human individuals. Data came from immunoSEQ multiplex PCR; TCRdb stores just in-frame clones and leaves some out. This table has 1,400,000 or so clones, approximately 98.5% appearing once. The sample was naive CD4+ T cells sorted from blood. The source is a man aged 30 to 39 in good health. Both conserved end residues are part of each CDR3. Some rows have no size entry. The others give once, few or many, or a class for an expanded clone.

v_gene	abundance	len	j_gene	CDR3aa
TRBV2	once	15	TRBJ2-1	CASSPIGLAFDEQFF
TRBV7-2	.	16	TRBJ2-5	CASSLGVAGNQETQYF
TRBV5-4	few	14	TRBJ1-4	CASSLGQGGEKLFF
TRBV2	.	16	TRBJ2-5	CASSATRTGNQETQYF
TRBV10-3	.	16	TRBJ2-7	CAISESGGQGAFEQYF
TRBV28	.	12	TRBJ1-1	CASSTPPTEAFF
TRBV5-8	.	19	TRBJ2-1	CASSPYSFGIAGGYNEQFF
TRBV6-6	.	15	TRBJ2-4	CASGGSLGLDDIQYF
TRBV6-1	.	14	TRBJ2-3	CATTGTPGADTQYF
TRBV2	.	14	TRBJ1-1	CATYELTVNTEAFF
TRBV30	.	12	TRBJ2-1	CAWSVQDNEQFF
TRBV9	.	14	TRBJ1-1	CASSLGVGAEAAFF
TRBV5-3	.	14	TRBJ2-7	CARSLGTRDYEQYF
TRBV7-9	.	14	TRBJ2-6	CASGREAGANVLTF
TRBV2	.	15	TRBJ2-3	CAGSARGPSTDTQYF
TRBV5-5	.	14	TRBJ2-1	CASSLGSLYNEQFF
TRBV7-2	.	12	TRBJ2-7	CASSFSLYEQYF